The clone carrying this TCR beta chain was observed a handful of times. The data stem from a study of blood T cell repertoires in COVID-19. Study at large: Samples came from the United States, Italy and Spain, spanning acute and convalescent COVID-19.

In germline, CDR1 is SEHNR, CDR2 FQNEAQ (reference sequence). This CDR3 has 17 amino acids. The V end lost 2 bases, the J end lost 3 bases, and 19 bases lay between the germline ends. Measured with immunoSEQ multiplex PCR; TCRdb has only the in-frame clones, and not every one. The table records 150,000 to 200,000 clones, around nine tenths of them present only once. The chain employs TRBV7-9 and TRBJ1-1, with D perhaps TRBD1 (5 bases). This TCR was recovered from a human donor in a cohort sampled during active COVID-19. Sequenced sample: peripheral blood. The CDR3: CASSLNDRLVMDTEAFF. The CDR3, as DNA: TGTGCCAGCAGCTTAAATGACAGATTGGTCATGGACACTGAAGCTTTCTTT.